Below, 27 T cell receptor beta chains from the same sample are listed, as sequenced in a study of blood T cells in healthy people across ages. The authors ran a second PCR of about 6 to 11 cycles using a sample-barcoded 5' primer and a J-beta primer mix. In TCRdb, the 5' RACE reads were re-called with MiXCR into one record per CDR3 protein. This sample has roughly 1.6 million distinct CDR3 sequences, with around 35% found just once. The sequenced material came from blood. Receptor source: a woman aged 25 to 45 in good health.

This clonotype was picked up many times. The rearrangement joins TRBV4-1 to TRBJ1-4, with D maybe TRBD1 (5 bases). Deletions cut 1 base from V and 8 bases from J, with 14 bases between. CDR3 length: 15 amino acids. The germline gives CDR1 MGHRA, CDR2 YSYEKL. The CDR3 nucleotides are TGCGCCAGCAGCCAAGCTTGGGGGGAACGAGAAAAACTGTTTTTT. This gives the protein CASSQAWGEREKLFF.

A word on this clonotype: Mismatch with germline at one junction end may stem from a read error. The chain carries TRBV29-1 and TRBJ2-5, with D possibly being TRBD1 or TRBD2 (6 bases each). This CDR3 region has 13 residues. CDR1 is SQVTM and CDR2 is ANQGSEA in the germline V gene. CDR3 DNA sequence: TGCAGTGGCGGAGGGGGGTACCAAGAGGCCCAGTACTTC. Residues: CSGGGGYQEAQYF.

This clonotype has a handful of counts. CDR3: CASSVTSGGRGGTDTQYF. The CDR3 DNA reads TGTGCCAGCAGCGTCACTAGCGGGGGAAGAGGGGGCACAGATACGCAGTATTTT. The chain couples TRBV9 to TRBJ2-3, with 11 bases fitting TRBD2. V was clipped by 2 bases and J by 1 base; unmatched bases: 9. Germline V CDR1 and CDR2: SGDLS, YYNGEE. The CDR3 is 18 amino acids.

This clonotype showed up just a few times. This rearrangement joins TRBV9 to TRBJ2-1, with D hard to call. The germline V and J ends were trimmed by 4 bases and 4 bases, with 24 bases remaining between them. CDR3 length: 18 residues. The germline gives CDR1 SGDLS, CDR2 YYNGEE. As DNA, the CDR3 is TGTGCCAGCAGCCCCCGGTTTATGATGCTGAACCGATACAATGAGCAGTTCTTC. Encoded protein: CASSPRFMMLNRYNEQFF.

Of note for this clonotype: The junction departs from the called germline gene at one end, perhaps through a read error. The rearrangement joins TRBV3-1 to TRBJ2-3, with 12 bases matching TRBD2. This CDR3 has 17 residues. Per the germline V gene, CDR1 is LGHDT and CDR2 is YNNKEL (reference sequence). CDR3 amino acids: CAGSLWTGLAGQDTQYF. In nucleotides, the CDR3 is TGTGCCGGCAGCCTCTGGACCGGACTAGCGGGGCAGGATACGCAGTATTTT.

The J gene is TRBJ1-1, the V gene TRBV6-6; weak D call: TRBD1 (6 bases). V lost 6 bases, J lost 1 base, and 12 bases lay in between. The CDR3 loop spans 14 amino acids. Germline values: CDR1 MNHNY, CDR2 SVGAGI (reference sequence). Written as DNA, the CDR3 is TGTGCCAGCAGACGTGGACAGCGGAACACTGAAGCTTTCTTT. Its translation: CASRRGQRNTEAFF.

This clonotype was counted a few times. V usage is TRBV12-3 or TRBV12-4 and J usage is TRBJ1-1; TRBD1 matches 12 bases. There are 18 residues in the CDR3. Losses at the gene ends were 5 bases for V and 1 base for J; bases not matched to a gene: 11. The CDR3 coding sequence is TGTGCCAGCAGTCCATCCACCGGGACAGGGGGCAGGAACACTGAAGCTTTCTTT. It is translated as CASSPSTGTGGRNTEAFF.

V gene TRBV20-1 combines with J gene TRBJ1-5; D is perhaps TRBD1 (6 bases). The CDR3 sequence is 14 residues long. In germline, CDR1 is DFQATT, CDR2 SNEGSKA (reference sequence). Deletions cut 6 bases from V and 0 bases from J, with 12 bases between. The CDR3 reads CSAIRGNSNQPQHF. The CDR3 DNA is TGCAGTGCGATCAGGGGCAATAGCAATCAGCCCCAGCATTTT.

V and J are TRBV5-1 and TRBJ2-7; TRBD2 matches 12 bases. Germline lookup yields CDR1 SGHRS and CDR2 YFSETQ. The CDR3 length is 17 residues. V lost 4 bases and J lost 0; bases outside the gene matches: 8. CDR3 loop: CASSPSGGAGYSYEQYF. CDR3 nucleotide sequence: TGCGCCAGCAGCCCTAGCGGGGGGGCCGGGTACTCCTACGAGCAGTACTTC.

This clonotype turned up a few times. The chain joins TRBV7-3 to TRBJ2-1; TRBD1 is a possible D gene (6 bases). CDR3 length: 18 amino acids. Trimming left V 1 base short and J 5 bases short, with 21 bases between. The germline V gene encodes CDR1 SGHTA and CDR2 FQGTGA. CDR3 DNA: TGTGCCAGCAGCTTAAGGTCGGACAGCCGACGAACTAACAATGAGCAGTTCTTC. It encodes CASSLRSDSRRTNNEQFF.

In regard to this clonotype: A junction end diverges from the germline sequence, so it may reflect a read error. The chain combines TRBV3-1 with TRBJ2-5; D is ambiguous. The germline gives CDR1 LGHDT, CDR2 YNNKEL (reference sequence). This CDR3 is 13 amino acids long. DNA of the CDR3: TGTGCCAGCAGCCAAGGGCAACAAGAGGCCCAGTACTTC. Protein product: CASSQGQQEAQYF.

This clonotype was detected once. The chain has TRBV7-9 and TRBJ1-1, with TRBD1 as a possible D gene (6 bases). From germline, CDR1 is SEHNR and CDR2 FQNEAQ (reference sequence). V shed 3 bases and J shed 5 bases, with 16 bases lying between them. CDR3 length: 15 residues. CDR3: CASSFVQGGRTEAFF. As DNA, the CDR3 is TGTGCCAGCAGCTTCGTACAGGGTGGAAGGACTGAAGCTTTCTTT.

The CDR3 DNA reads as TGTGCCAGCAGCGACTTTCCAGCGGGCACAGATACGCAGTATTTT. Protein: CASSDFPAGTDTQYF. The chain couples TRBV6-1 to TRBJ2-3; possibly TRBD2 for D (5 bases). CDR3 length: 15 amino acids. The V and J ends lost 6 bases and 1 base respectively, with 14 bases between them. Germline loops: CDR1 MNHNS, CDR2 SASEGT.

This CDR3 reads CASTVPRTGGTPGANVLTF. The CDR3 bases are TGTGCCAGTACCGTTCCTAGGACGGGGGGGACCCCTGGGGCCAACGTCCTGACTTTC. The chain couples TRBV19 to TRBJ2-6, with 8 positions matching TRBD2. The CDR3 is 19 residues long. The J segment lost 2 bases and the V segment lost 7 bases, leaving 16 bases of the junction unmatched. The V gene's germline CDR1 is LNHDA and CDR2 SQIVND (reference sequence).

The rearrangement joins TRBV7-2 to TRBJ2-1, with 8 bases aligning to TRBD2. This CDR3 contains 16 residues. Germline loops: CDR1 SGHTA, CDR2 FQGNSA. Trimming at V came to 2 bases and at J to 8 bases, leaving 11 bases not matched to a gene. CDR3 sequence reads: CASSLQQAGGWDEQFF. In DNA form, the CDR3 reads TGTGCCAGCAGCTTACAACAGGCGGGAGGCTGGGATGAGCAGTTCTTC.

The V call is TRBV28, the J call TRBJ2-7, with unresolved D. This CDR3 contains 14 residues. In germline, CDR1 is MDHEN, CDR2 SYDVKM. V gave up 4 bases and J gave up 2 bases, with 12 bases separating them. The CDR3 DNA reads TGTGCCAGCAGTTCCCCTTTCGGCCCCTACGAGCAGTACTTC. It specifies CASSSPFGPYEQYF.

This clonotype was seen at least ten times. This chain connects TRBV5-6 to TRBJ1-1; the D gene is possibly TRBD1 (5 bases). The CDR3 has 14 amino acids. Looked up from germline, CDR1 is SGHDT and CDR2 is YYEEEE. The V gene lost 2 bases and the J gene lost 1 base, with 9 bases spanning the gap. CDR3 nucleotides: TGTGCCAGCAGCTTTCTCAGGGCGAACACTGAAGCTTTCTTT. This codes for CASSFLRANTEAFF.

This clonotype was counted only a few times. The rearrangement links TRBV9 to TRBJ2-3; 13 positions match TRBD2. After removal of 0 bases from V and 8 bases from J, the junction contained 3 bases not matched to a gene. Looked up from germline, CDR1 is SGDLS and CDR2 is YYNGEE. The CDR3 covers 15 residues. The CDR3 protein is CASSVDTSGRGTQYF. Written as DNA, the CDR3 is TGTGCCAGCAGCGTAGATACTAGCGGGAGGGGTACGCAGTATTTT.

This chain joins TRBV7-2 and TRBJ1-6; TRBD1 might be the D (6 bases). The CDR3 loop spans 14 amino acids. From germline, CDR1 is SGHTA and CDR2 FQGNSA. Trimming cost V 5 bases and J 12 bases, with 17 bases left between them. The CDR3 coding sequence is TGTGCCAGCAGCGCTACAGGGTTGTTGGAACCCCTCCACTTT. Translated: CASSATGLLEPLHF.

The CDR3: CASRVGTGFETQYF. The DNA of the CDR3 is TGTGCCAGCAGGGTCGGGACAGGGTTTGAGACCCAGTACTTC. The chain uses TRBV12-3 or TRBV12-4 and TRBJ2-5, with 9 bases that match TRBD1. This CDR3 region has 14 residues. The junction had 7 bases not matched to a gene; V was cut back by 6 bases and J by 5 bases.

This chain uses TRBV5-1 with TRBJ1-5; TRBD1 agrees at 10 bases. The trim removed 4 bases at V and 6 bases at J, leaving 10 bases unmatched. The CDR3 is made up of 16 amino acids. CDR1 is SGHRS, CDR2 YFSETQ, per germline. In DNA, the CDR3 is TGCGCCAGCAGCCCAGAAGGGACAGGGGTCGGTCAGCCCCAGCATTTT. Its translation is CASSPEGTGVGQPQHF.

This rearrangement joins TRBV30 to TRBJ1-1; D call uncertain. The CDR3 loop spans 13 amino acids. Trimming took 3 bases from V and 3 from J, leaving 11 bases between them. Looked up from germline, CDR1 is GTSNPN and CDR2 is SVGIG (reference sequence). Written as DNA, the CDR3 is TGTGCCTGGAGCAAGGGTGGGGACACTGAAGCTTTCTTT. It translates to CAWSKGGDTEAFF.

Ten or more counts support this clonotype. The rearrangement uses TRBV7-9 and TRBJ2-2; 9 bases line up with TRBD1. The V gene end was trimmed by 5 bases and the J gene end by 1 base; junction bases not matched to a gene: 2. This CDR3 spans 15 amino acids. CDR1 is SEHNR and CDR2 is FQNEAQ in the germline V gene (reference sequence). The CDR3 region is CASSPGQGNTGELFF. The CDR3, as DNA: TGTGCCAGCAGCCCGGGACAGGGGAACACCGGGGAGCTGTTTTTT.

A note on this clonotype: This sequence may be a read error, since a much larger clone differs from it by one base. This rearrangement joins TRBV29-1 to TRBJ2-1; no clear D. This CDR3 region has 14 residues. The germline V and J ends were trimmed by 3 bases and 9 bases, with 18 bases remaining between them. Germline CDR1 and CDR2: SQVTM and ANQGSEA. The CDR3 spells CSVDRPAMYGEQFF. The CDR3 nucleotides are TGCAGCGTTGATCGGCCAGCAATGTACGGTGAGCAGTTCTTC.

The V and J genes are TRBV5-1 and TRBJ2-3; no firm D call. CDR1 is SGHRS and CDR2 is YFSETQ in the germline V gene. V was trimmed by 4 bases and J by 3 bases, leaving 12 bases between them. The CDR3 has 14 residues. The chain's CDR3 is CASSNLARTDTQYF. CDR3 coding DNA: TGCGCCAGCAGCAATTTGGCCCGAACAGATACGCAGTATTTT.

The genes are TRBV28 and TRBJ2-2, with TRBD1 matching 12 bases. The CDR3 is 14 amino acids. The V gene's germline CDR1 is MDHEN and CDR2 SYDVKM. Unmatched junction bases numbered 7, after V lost 10 bases and J lost 7 bases. DNA for the CDR3: TGTGCCATTACGGGACAGGGGGCTGTCGGGGAGCTGTTTTTT. This sequence encodes CAITGQGAVGELFF.

This clonotype was seen only a few times. V gene TRBV6-5 combines with J gene TRBJ1-1; tentative D call: TRBD1 (5 bases). The CDR3 length is 15 residues. The germline V gene encodes CDR1 MNHEY and CDR2 SVGAGI. Deletions cut 1 base from V and 0 bases from J, with 9 bases between. The CDR3 protein is CASSYYQGLNTEAFF. The CDR3 DNA is TGTGCCAGCAGTTACTATCAGGGCTTGAACACTGAAGCTTTCTTT.